One and the same sample provided the 11 T cell receptor beta chains below, sequenced in a study of cytomegalovirus exposure and HLA in healthy donors. The method was immunoSEQ multiplex PCR; TCRdb's version includes in-frame clones alone and lacks a portion of them. The table has more than 55,000 clones, roughly nine tenths seen once. Specimen: PBMCs. The receptor source for this set is a woman between 18 and 29 years old in good health and CMV-seronegative.

This chain joins TRBV7-2 and TRBJ2-1; 9 nucleotides align to TRBD2. Germline values: CDR1 SGHTA, CDR2 FQGNSA. There are 16 residues in the CDR3. Trimming took 3 bases from V and 4 from J; bases not matched to a gene: 7. The CDR3 bases are TGTGCCAGCAGCTTTCGGGCGGGAGGGGGATACAATGAGCAGTTCTTC. It yields the protein CASSFRAGGGYNEQFF.

CDR3 nucleotides: TGTGCCAGCAGTGGGTTAGGGAGGGTTGGCTACACCTTC. It yields the protein CASSGLGRVGYTF. This rearrangement joins TRBV2 to TRBJ1-2; D gene uncertain. Germline lookup yields CDR1 SNHLY and CDR2 FYNNEI. The CDR3 totals 13 residues. V shed 4 bases and J shed 7 bases, with 13 bases lying between them.

This chain links TRBV15 with TRBJ2-2; TRBD2 matches at 11 bases. V dropped 9 bases and J dropped 4; count of bases not matched to a gene: 7. From germline, CDR1 is LNHNV and CDR2 YYDKDF (reference sequence). The CDR3 runs to 15 residues. In DNA, the CDR3 is TGTGCCACTAGTAGCGGGAGGGTGGCCACCGGGGAGCTGTTTTTT. Translated, it gives CATSSGRVATGELFF.

The chain couples TRBV7-2 to TRBJ1-4; perhaps TRBD1 as D (5 bases). CDR1 and CDR2 (germline): SGHTA, FQGNSA. The V end lost 5 bases, the J end lost 8 bases, and 9 bases lay between the germline ends. This CDR3 is built from 12 residues. Here the CDR3 reads CASSTPGEKLFF. The CDR3 nucleotides read TGTGCCAGCAGCACCCCAGGGGAAAAACTGTTTTTT.

This chain uses TRBV5-1 with TRBJ2-1; 13 positions agree with TRBD2. This CDR3 has 18 residues. V shed 0 bases and J 4 bases; nucleotides not matched to a gene: 7. CDR1 and CDR2 from the germline V gene are SGHRS and YFSETQ. DNA of the CDR3: TGCGCCAGCAGCTTGGCCTTGGGACTAGCGGGACCTTACAATGAGCAGTTCTTC. Translation gives CASSLALGLAGPYNEQFF.

The V and J genes are TRBV27 and TRBJ2-7, with a tentative D call TRBD2 (5 bases). Trimming stripped 3 bases from V and 2 bases from J, with 11 bases between. This CDR3 is 14 amino acids long. CDR1 and CDR2 from the germline V gene are MNHEY and SMNVEV (reference sequence). The CDR3 nucleotides are TGTGCCAGCAGTTTCCGTGGTAGCGCCTACGAGCAGTACTTC. This sequence encodes CASSFRGSAYEQYF.

CDR3 region: CASSPPAASGTDTQYF. The CDR3 region has the DNA TGTGCCAGCAGCCCTCCAGCGGCCTCGGGCACAGATACGCAGTATTTT. The chain couples TRBV5-4 to TRBJ2-3, with a tentative D call TRBD2 (5 bases). The CDR3 spans 16 residues. CDR1 and CDR2 (germline): SGHNT, YYREEE (reference sequence). Trimming stripped 4 bases from V and 1 base from J, with 16 bases between.

J is TRBJ1-2 and V is TRBV19; no firm D call. The ends were cut back, 3 bases at V and 4 bases at J, with 6 bases in the middle. CDR1 and CDR2 (germline): LNHDA, SQIVND (reference sequence). CDR3 length: 12 residues. The CDR3, as DNA: TGTGCCAGTAGTATGAACAGCTATGGCTACACCTTC. The encoded protein is CASSMNSYGYTF.

This chain connects TRBV5-1 to TRBJ1-2, with D maybe TRBD1 (6 bases). Germline V lookup: CDR1 SGHRS, CDR2 YFSETQ. V was clipped by 4 bases and J by 0 bases, with 13 bases between them. CDR3 length: 15 amino acids. DNA for the CDR3: TGCGCCAGCAGCGGAGGACAGCTCTCTAACTATGGCTACACCTTC. This encodes CASSGGQLSNYGYTF.

The CDR3 DNA is TGCGCCAGCAGTACCAGCGGGTGGGGCGGGCAGTTCTTC. It yields the protein CASSTSGWGGQFF. The chain links TRBV10-1 to TRBJ2-1; D may be TRBD2 (6 bases). V dropped 5 bases and J dropped 12 bases, with 17 bases sitting between them. Germline-derived CDR1 and CDR2 are WNHNN and SYGVQD (reference sequence). The CDR3 sequence is 13 residues long.

The J gene is TRBJ2-1, the V gene TRBV18, with 9 bases fitting TRBD2. The V gene's germline CDR1 is KGHSH and CDR2 LQKENI. The V and J ends lost 0 bases and 12 bases, in that order; junction bases with no gene match: 6. The CDR3 totals 14 residues. The chain's CDR3 is CASSPPQREEGQFF. In DNA form, the CDR3 reads TGTGCCAGCTCACCACCGCAGCGGGAGGAGGGGCAGTTCTTC.